This entry lists 15 T cell receptor beta chains sequenced from one sample in a study of human T cells and chemical hapten exposure. Time point noted: patch test 2, 6 weeks after DPC sensitization. Noted treatment: therapeutic diphenylcyclopropenone sensitization with weekly scalp DPC. One entry per CDR3 protein results from TCRdb running MiXCR on the RACE reads. Found here are tens of thousands of distinct CDR3 sequences, roughly 8.5% of them singletons; the top ten hold around 3.5%. Sequenced material: whole blood, taken in connection with sensitization to the hapten diphenylcyclopropenone (DPC). The receptors here all came from a woman aged 50 to 60 with alopecia areata. Some clones in this sample may be carry-over from other donors' samples.

This sequence joins TRBV6-2 or TRBV6-3 and TRBJ2-1, with 10 bases fitting TRBD2. The trim removed 0 bases at V and 4 bases at J, leaving 6 bases unmatched. Germline-derived CDR1 and CDR2 are MNHEY and SVGEGT. This CDR3 has 17 amino acids. DNA for the CDR3: TGTGCCAGCAGTTACTCGCCGACTAGCGGGCTATACAATGAGCAGTTCTTC. It translates to CASSYSPTSGLYNEQFF.

This clonotype was recorded a few times. CDR3 coding DNA: TGCGCCAGCAGCCCTGAAGGGGGGTCTGGGTCACCCCTCCACTTT. Translation gives CASSPEGGSGSPLHF. This rearrangement joins TRBV5-1 to TRBJ1-6; possible D gene TRBD1, 6 bases. Per the germline V gene, CDR1 is SGHRS and CDR2 is YFSETQ. This CDR3 has 15 amino acids. The ends were cut back, 4 bases at V and 10 bases at J, with 18 bases in the middle.

The chain links TRBV5-8 to TRBJ2-5; D may match TRBD1 or TRBD2 (5 bases each). CDR1 SGHTS and CDR2 YDEGEE come from the germline V gene. This CDR3 is 17 amino acids long. The V end lost 2 bases, the J end lost 3 bases, and 20 bases lay between the germline ends. In nucleotides, the CDR3 is TGTGCCAGCAGCTTCAGCTGGGGTAGGGACGGCAAAGAGACCCAGTACTTC. This encodes CASSFSWGRDGKETQYF.

The chain uses TRBV13 and TRBJ1-5; unclear D gene. Trimming took off 8 bases at V and 2 bases at J, with 22 bases between the two ends. Per germline, CDR1 PRHDT and CDR2 FYEKMQ (reference sequence). The CDR3 has 17 amino acids. The DNA for the CDR3 is TGTGCCAGCGAGACCCTGGTGACCGACTATTGCAATCAGCCCCAGCATTTT. This translates into CASETLVTDYCNQPQHF.

This clonotype was recorded a few times. This chain connects TRBV7-2 to TRBJ2-1; TRBD2 agrees at 14 bases. Per the germline V gene, CDR1 is SGHTA and CDR2 is FQGNSA. Trimming cost V 1 base and J 9 bases; bases outside gene matches: 5. The CDR3 has 16 amino acids. CDR3 in DNA: TGTGCCAGCAGCTTAGATAGACTAGCGGGAGGGGGTGAGCAGTTCTTC. This sequence encodes CASSLDRLAGGGEQFF.

This clonotype was picked up a small number of times. This chain uses TRBV5-4 with TRBJ2-1, with TRBD1 identical over 8 bases. The V segment lost 6 bases and the J segment 3 bases; nucleotides outside the gene matches: 8. The CDR3 is 15 amino acids. Germline CDR1 SGHNT, CDR2 YYREEE (reference sequence). CDR3 coding DNA: TGTGCCAGCACCATAGACAGGGGAAACTACAATGAGCAGTTCTTC. As protein: CASTIDRGNYNEQFF.

This clonotype occurred many times. The chain joins TRBV2 to TRBJ1-5, with TRBD1 identical over 12 bases. The germline CDR1 and CDR2 sequences are SNHLY and FYNNEI. V trimming: 6 bases; J trimming: 4 bases; junction bases outside the gene matches: 4. The CDR3 covers 15 residues. The CDR3 DNA reads as TGTGCCAGCAGGGGACAGGGGGCTCGTAATCAGCCCCAGCATTTT. Encoded protein: CASRGQGARNQPQHF. The variable domain in full, with the rest retrieved from reference TRBV2 and TRBJ1-5, is EPEVTQTPSHQVTQMGQEVILRCVPISNHLYFYWYRQILGQKVEFLVSFYNNEISEKSEIFDDQFSVERPDGSNFTLKIRSTKLEDSAMYFCASRGQGARNQPQHFGDGTRLSIL.

This clonotype was recorded a few times. The chain employs TRBV29-1 and TRBJ2-3; D is unresolved. In germline, CDR1 is SQVTM, CDR2 ANQGSEA. The CDR3 has 11 residues. The V end lost 5 bases, the J end lost 0 bases, and 3 bases lay between the germline ends. The CDR3 region has the DNA TGCAGCGTTTCTAGCACAGATACGCAGTATTTT. This gives the protein CSVSSTDTQYF.

This clonotype occurred a few times. V and J are TRBV29-1 and TRBJ2-7, with D possibly TRBD1 on 6 matching bases. From germline, CDR1 is SQVTM and CDR2 ANQGSEA. V lost 6 bases to trimming and J lost 0 bases, with 12 bases between them. CDR3 size: 13 residues. The CDR3 DNA reads TGCAGCGTAACCTCCAGGGGCTCCTACGAGCAGTACTTC. This encodes CSVTSRGSYEQYF.

This clonotype was detected only a few times. The chain joins TRBV12-3 or TRBV12-4 to TRBJ1-1, with D perhaps matching TRBD1 (5 bases). V shed 4 bases and J shed 6 bases, with 9 bases lying between them. CDR3 length: 12 residues. CDR3 sequence reads: CASSSAGAEAFF. The CDR3 DNA follows: TGTGCCAGCAGTTCGGCGGGGGCTGAAGCTTTCTTT.

The table lists this clonotype with a few counts. This rearrangement joins TRBV7-2 to TRBJ2-4; D is unclear. Germline lookup yields CDR1 SGHTA and CDR2 FQGNSA. The CDR3 is made up of 14 amino acids. V lost 5 bases and J 11 bases, leaving 19 bases between the germline ends. This chain's CDR3 is CASSPKERPNVQYF. The DNA of the CDR3 is TGTGCCAGCAGCCCAAAGGAGAGACCGAACGTTCAGTACTTC.

This clonotype has ten or more counts. V usage is TRBV27 and J usage is TRBJ1-2, with 10 bases identical to TRBD1. V dropped 3 bases and J dropped 3; count of bases not matched to a gene: 7. The CDR3 length is 16 residues. The germline V gene encodes CDR1 MNHEY and CDR2 SMNVEV (reference sequence). The chain's CDR3 is CASSLLTGGADYGYTF. The CDR3 DNA reads TGTGCCAGCAGTTTGTTGACAGGGGGCGCTGACTATGGCTACACCTTC.

This clonotype was seen many times. This rearrangement joins TRBV7-2 to TRBJ2-1; D uncertain. Trimming removed 4 bases at V and 4 bases at J, with 8 bases between. The V gene's germline CDR1 is SGHTA and CDR2 FQGNSA. The CDR3 has 13 amino acids. The CDR3 is CASSSEIYNEQFF. The CDR3 coding sequence is TGTGCCAGCAGCTCCGAAATTTACAATGAGCAGTTCTTC.

This clonotype appeared many times. The J gene is TRBJ2-3, the V gene TRBV5-4; 8 nucleotides line up with TRBD1. CDR3 length: 17 residues. V was clipped by 0 bases and J by 3 bases; unmatched bases: 9. The germline V gene encodes CDR1 SGHNT and CDR2 YYREEE (reference sequence). The CDR3 DNA is TGTGCCAGCAGCTTGGCTTCCGGGACAGGCGAAACAGATACGCAGTATTTT. It codes for CASSLASGTGETDTQYF.

This clonotype appeared a few times. The chain joins TRBV12-3 or TRBV12-4 to TRBJ1-1, with D possibly matching TRBD1 (5 bases). The CDR3 length is 14 residues. V dropped 3 bases and J dropped 1 base, with 9 bases sitting between them. The CDR3 sequence: CASSFTGGNTEAFF. Here the CDR3 DNA reads TGTGCCAGCAGTTTCACGGGGGGGAACACTGAAGCTTTCTTT.